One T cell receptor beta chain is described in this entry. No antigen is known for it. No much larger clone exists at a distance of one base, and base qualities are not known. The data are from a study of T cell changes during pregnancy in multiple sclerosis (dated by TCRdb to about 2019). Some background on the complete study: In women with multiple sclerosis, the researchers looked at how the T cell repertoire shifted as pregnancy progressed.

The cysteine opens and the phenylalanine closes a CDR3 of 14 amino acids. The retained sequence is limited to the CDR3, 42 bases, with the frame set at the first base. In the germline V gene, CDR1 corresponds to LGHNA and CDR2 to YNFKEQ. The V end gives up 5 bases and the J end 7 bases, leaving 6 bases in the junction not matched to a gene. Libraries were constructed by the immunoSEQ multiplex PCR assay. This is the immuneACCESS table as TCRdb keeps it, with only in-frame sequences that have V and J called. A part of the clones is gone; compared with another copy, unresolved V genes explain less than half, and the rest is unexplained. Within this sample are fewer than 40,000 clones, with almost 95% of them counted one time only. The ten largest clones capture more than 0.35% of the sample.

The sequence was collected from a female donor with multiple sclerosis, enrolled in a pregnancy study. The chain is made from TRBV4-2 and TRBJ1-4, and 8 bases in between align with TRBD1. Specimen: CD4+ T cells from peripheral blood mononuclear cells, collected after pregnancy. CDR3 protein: CASSSTGVGEKLFF. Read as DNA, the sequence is TGTGCCAGCAGCTCGACAGGGGTGGGTGAAAAACTGTTTTTT.